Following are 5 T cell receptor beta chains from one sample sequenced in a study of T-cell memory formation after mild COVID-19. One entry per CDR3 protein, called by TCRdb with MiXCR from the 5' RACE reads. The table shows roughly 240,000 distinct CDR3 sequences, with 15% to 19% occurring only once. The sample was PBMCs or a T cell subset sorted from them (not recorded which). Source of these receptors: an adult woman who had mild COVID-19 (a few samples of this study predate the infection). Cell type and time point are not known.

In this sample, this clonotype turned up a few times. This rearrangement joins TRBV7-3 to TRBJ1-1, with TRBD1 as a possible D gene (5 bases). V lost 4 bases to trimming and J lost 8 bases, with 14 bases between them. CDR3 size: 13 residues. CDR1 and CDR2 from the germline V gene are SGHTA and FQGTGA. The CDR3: CASSSQPGGEAFF. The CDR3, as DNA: TGTGCCAGCAGCTCCCAGCCCGGGGGAGAAGCTTTCTTT. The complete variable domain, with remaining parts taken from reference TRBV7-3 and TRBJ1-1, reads GAGVSQTPSNKVTEKGKYVELRCDPISGHTALYWYRQSLGQGPEFLIYFQGTGAADDSGLPNDRFFAVRPEGSVSTLKIQRTERGDSAVYLCASSSQPGGEAFFGQGTRLTVV.

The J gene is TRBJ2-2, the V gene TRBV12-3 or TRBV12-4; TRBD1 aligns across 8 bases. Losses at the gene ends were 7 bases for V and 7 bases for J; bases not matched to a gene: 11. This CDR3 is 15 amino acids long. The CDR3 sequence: CASTPGQVRNGELFF. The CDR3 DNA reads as TGTGCCAGCACCCCGGGACAGGTTCGCAACGGGGAGCTGTTTTTT.

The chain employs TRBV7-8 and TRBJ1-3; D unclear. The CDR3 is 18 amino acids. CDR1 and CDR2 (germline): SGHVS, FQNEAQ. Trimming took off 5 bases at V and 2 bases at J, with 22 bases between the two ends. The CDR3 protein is CASSPNPRGSETGNTIYF. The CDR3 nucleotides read TGTGCCAGCAGCCCTAATCCTCGGGGAAGCGAGACTGGAAACACCATATATTTT.

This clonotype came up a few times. CDR3 loop: CASSVGTVSNQPQHF. The CDR3 DNA reads as TGTGCCAGCAGCGTAGGAACAGTGAGCAATCAGCCCCAGCATTTT. V is TRBV9 and J is TRBJ1-5; no firm D call. The CDR3 sequence is 15 residues long. CDR1 is SGDLS, CDR2 YYNGEE, per germline. Trimming shortened V by 0 bases and J by 1 base, and 8 bases separated the two germline ends.

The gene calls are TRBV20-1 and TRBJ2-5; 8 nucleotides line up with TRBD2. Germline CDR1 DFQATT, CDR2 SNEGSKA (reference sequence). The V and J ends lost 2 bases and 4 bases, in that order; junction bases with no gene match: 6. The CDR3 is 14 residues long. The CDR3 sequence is CSARPGRAGETQYF. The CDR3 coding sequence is TGCAGTGCTAGACCCGGGAGGGCCGGAGAGACCCAGTACTTC.